These 20 T cell receptor beta chains were all obtained from the same sample, sequenced in a study of blood T cell repertoires in COVID-19. The protocol was immunoSEQ multiplex PCR, while the TCRdb copy is restricted to in-frame clones and leaves out a portion. The sample comprises 90,000 to 120,000 clones, around 83% of which are singletons, and 2.1% rests with the top ten. The material sequenced was peripheral blood. These receptors all stem from a human donor in a cohort sampled during active COVID-19.

This chain links TRBV7-3 with TRBJ2-3; no clear D. CDR1 is SGHTA, CDR2 FQGTGA, per germline. Trimming stripped 4 bases from V and 0 bases from J, with 8 bases between. The CDR3 runs to 14 residues. The CDR3 DNA follows: TGTGCCAGCAGCTACAGTACGAGCACAGATACGCAGTATTTT. Translating it yields CASSYSTSTDTQYF.

The V call is TRBV27, the J call TRBJ1-1; D possibly corresponds to TRBD1 (6 bases). Trimming pared 5 bases from V and 7 bases from J, leaving 14 bases between. The CDR3 has 13 residues. Germline V gene sequence: CDR1 MNHEY, CDR2 SMNVEV (reference sequence). CDR3 region: CASSPQQGLEAFF. CDR3 bases: TGTGCCAGCAGTCCGCAACAGGGTCTTGAAGCTTTCTTT.

The V and J genes are TRBV9 and TRBJ2-5; D unresolved. The V gene lost 4 bases and the J gene lost 3 bases, with 22 bases spanning the gap. CDR1 SGDLS and CDR2 YYNGEE come from the germline V gene. This CDR3 contains 17 residues. The CDR3, as DNA: TGTGCCAGCAGCCACTCGAGGTGGAACCCACCCAAAGAGACCCAGTACTTC. This codes for CASSHSRWNPPKETQYF.

The genes are TRBV6-1 and TRBJ2-1, with a tentative D call TRBD2 (5 bases). This CDR3 is built from 16 residues. V dropped 4 bases and J dropped 0 bases, with 13 bases sitting between them. Germline V gene sequence: CDR1 MNHNS, CDR2 SASEGT. The CDR3 region has the DNA TGTGCCAGCAGTGGCGGACTTATTAGCTCCTACAATGAGCAGTTCTTC. It encodes CASSGGLISSYNEQFF.

The chain joins TRBV27 to TRBJ2-1; 10 nucleotides line up with TRBD2. This CDR3 spans 16 amino acids. Trimming at V came to 2 bases and at J to 8 bases, leaving 9 bases not matched to a gene. CDR1 and CDR2 from the germline V gene are MNHEY and SMNVEV (reference sequence). CDR3: CASSLTGTSVFHEQFF. The CDR3 DNA reads TGTGCCAGCAGTTTAACCGGGACTAGCGTCTTCCATGAGCAGTTCTTC.

The chain couples TRBV27 to TRBJ1-6, with D perhaps TRBD1 (5 bases). The CDR3 has 16 residues. Germline values: CDR1 MNHEY, CDR2 SMNVEV (reference sequence). V lost 5 bases to trimming and J lost 0 bases, with 11 bases between them. The CDR3: CASSMDTISYNSPLHF. CDR3 nucleotide sequence: TGTGCCAGCAGTATGGACACTATCTCCTATAATTCACCCCTCCACTTT.

This CDR3 is CASSSGLPQETQYF. The CDR3 DNA sequence: TGTGCCAGCAGCTCGGGACTTCCACAAGAGACCCAGTACTTC. J is TRBJ2-5 and V is TRBV5-6; D possibly corresponds to TRBD2 (6 bases). V was cut by 3 bases and J by 2 bases, with 11 bases left in between. CDR1 is SGHDT, CDR2 YYEEEE, per germline. This CDR3 is built from 14 residues.

V is TRBV28 and J is TRBJ1-6; possible D gene TRBD1, 6 bases. The V end lost 8 bases, the J end lost 8 bases, and 13 bases lay between the germline ends. The length of the CDR3 is 13 residues. Germline V CDR1 and CDR2: MDHEN, SYDVKM. The CDR3 sequence: CASGRQADSPLHF. CDR3 DNA sequence: TGTGCCAGCGGAAGACAGGCGGATTCACCCCTCCACTTT.

The rearrangement links TRBV18 to TRBJ2-6; D is unresolved. The V end lost 3 bases, the J end lost 1 base, and 7 bases lay between the germline ends. Germline CDR1 is KGHSH and CDR2 is LQKENI. This CDR3 has 15 residues. The CDR3 DNA reads TGTGCCAGCTCACCTGCGGTATCTGGGGCCAACGTCCTGACTTTC. Its protein is CASSPAVSGANVLTF.

This chain joins TRBV18 and TRBJ2-1, with 10 positions matching TRBD2. The germline gives CDR1 KGHSH, CDR2 LQKENI. The CDR3 loop spans 15 amino acids. The V gene end was trimmed by 8 bases and the J gene end by 7 bases; junction bases not matched to a gene: 11. Here the CDR3 reads CASRISGGAENEQFF. In nucleotides, the CDR3 is TGTGCCAGCCGAATAAGCGGGGGGGCTGAAAATGAGCAGTTCTTC.

The chain links TRBV3-1 (or the pseudogene TRBV3-2) to TRBJ2-5; TRBD1 is a possible D gene (6 bases). The CDR3 length is 12 residues. From germline, CDR1 is LGHDT and CDR2 YNNKEL (reference sequence). The V end was cut by 9 bases, the J end by 4 bases, with 12 bases between. CDR3 nucleotide sequence: TGTGCCAGTCGGGACAACTTAGAGACCCAGTACTTC. Its protein is CASRDNLETQYF.

The chain uses TRBV12-3 or TRBV12-4 and TRBJ1-6, with D perhaps matching TRBD1 (6 bases). V shed 6 bases and J shed 9 bases, with 12 bases lying between them. The CDR3 totals 13 residues. CDR3 sequence reads: CASSDRNGSPLHF. DNA for the CDR3: TGTGCCAGCAGCGACAGGAACGGTTCACCCCTCCACTTT.

The V gene is TRBV5-4, the J gene TRBJ2-1; TRBD1 matches 7 bases. J was trimmed by 0 bases and V by 5 bases; bases with no gene match: 5. The CDR3 loop spans 15 amino acids. CDR1 SGHNT and CDR2 YYREEE come from the germline V gene (reference sequence). The CDR3 reads CASSQAGGSYNEQFF. The CDR3 bases are TGTGCCAGCAGTCAAGCAGGGGGCTCCTACAATGAGCAGTTCTTC. Supplemented by reference TRBV5-4 and TRBJ2-1, the full variable domain reads ETGVTQSPTHLIKTRGQQVTLRCSSQSGHNTVSWYQQALGQGPQFIFQYYREEENGRGNFPPRFSGLQFPNYSSELNVNALELDDSALYLCASSQAGGSYNEQFFGPGTRLTVL.

This clone was observed a handful of times. The gene calls are TRBV6-6 and TRBJ1-5, with a tentative D call TRBD1 (6 bases). Germline loops: CDR1 MNHNY, CDR2 SVGAGI (reference sequence). Trimming left V 5 bases short and J 5 bases short, with 16 bases between. The CDR3 totals 15 residues. CDR3 sequence: CASSLDRSRHQPQHF. CDR3 nucleotide sequence: TGTGCCAGCAGTCTAGACAGGTCGCGCCATCAGCCCCAGCATTTT.

This chain links TRBV2 with TRBJ1-4; D remains ambiguous. Germline loops: CDR1 SNHLY, CDR2 FYNNEI. V gave up 2 bases and J gave up 4 bases, with 8 bases separating them. The CDR3 extends over 14 amino acids. Here the CDR3 reads CASSEPPVNEKLFF. In DNA form, the CDR3 reads TGTGCCAGCAGTGAACCCCCAGTTAATGAAAAACTGTTTTTT.

The chain employs TRBV10-3 and TRBJ2-3; 9 nucleotides align to TRBD2. CDR3 length: 17 amino acids. V trimming: 4 bases; J trimming: 2 bases; junction bases outside the gene matches: 10. From germline, CDR1 is ENHRY and CDR2 SYGVKD. CDR3 amino acids: CAISGAGGRLFTDTQYF. The DNA of the CDR3 is TGTGCCATCAGTGGAGCGGGGGGCCGCCTATTCACAGATACGCAGTATTTT.

The gene calls are TRBV18 and TRBJ1-5; the match to TRBD1 covers 8 bases. V dropped 1 base and J dropped 1; count of bases not matched to a gene: 9. The CDR3 has 18 amino acids. Germline CDR1 reads KGHSH; CDR2 reads LQKENI. CDR3: CASSPRPRGQESNQPQHF. CDR3 in DNA: TGTGCCAGCTCACCACGGCCCAGGGGGCAGGAGAGCAATCAGCCCCAGCATTTT.

This chain links TRBV5-1 with TRBJ1-1, with a possible D match to TRBD1 (6 bases). The CDR3 extends over 15 amino acids. V lost 0 bases and J 2 bases, leaving 11 bases between the germline ends. Looked up from germline, CDR1 is SGHRS and CDR2 is YFSETQ. The CDR3 here is CASSLAGAPNTEAFF. The CDR3 DNA sequence: TGCGCCAGCAGCTTGGCAGGGGCCCCAAACACTGAAGCTTTCTTT.

The V and J genes are TRBV3-1 (or the pseudogene TRBV3-2) and TRBJ2-3; maybe TRBD2 (5 bases). V was trimmed by 3 bases and J by 0 bases, leaving 19 bases between them. Germline V gene lookup returns CDR1 LGHDT and CDR2 YNNKEL (reference sequence). CDR3 length: 18 amino acids. CDR3 amino acids: CASSHARLWGASTDTQYF. In DNA, the CDR3 is TGTGCCAGCAGCCATGCCCGTTTATGGGGAGCTAGCACAGATACGCAGTATTTT.

The chain links TRBV5-6 to TRBJ2-1; 9 positions match TRBD2. The V and J ends lost 2 bases and 7 bases, in that order; junction bases with no gene match: 10. Germline CDR1 and CDR2: SGHDT and YYEEEE. The length of the CDR3 is 16 residues. CDR3 sequence: CASSFKRGAFRNEQFF. The CDR3 DNA reads TGTGCCAGCAGCTTCAAGCGGGGGGCCTTTCGGAATGAGCAGTTCTTC.